These 23 T cell receptor beta chains share one sample of origin, sequenced in a study of blood T cell repertoires in COVID-19 (dated by TCRdb to the early 2020s). Libraries came from the immunoSEQ multiplex PCR assay. The immuneACCESS repertoire file appears here via TCRdb, limited to in-frame rearrangements. These files lack a portion of the clones; in checked studies, under half of the deficit traces to unresolved V genes, and the cause of the others is not known. Counted in this sample were about 59,000 clones; over 75% of them appeared once. Approximately 3.4% of the sample is held by the ten biggest clonotypes. The sample consisted of peripheral blood. These receptors were taken from a woman of 80 years or more with acute or convalescent COVID-19.

This chain links TRBV19 with TRBJ1-1; D gene unclear. V gave up 2 bases and J gave up 7 bases, with 11 bases separating them. CDR3 length: 13 residues. The germline V gene encodes CDR1 LNHDA and CDR2 SQIVND (reference sequence). CDR3: CASSIWGEGEAFF. The CDR3 DNA reads TGTGCCAGTAGTATATGGGGTGAGGGTGAAGCTTTCTTT.

The chain has TRBV7-6 and TRBJ2-7; D is unclear. V dropped 0 bases and J dropped 2 bases, with 11 bases sitting between them. The CDR3 length is 15 residues. Germline V gene lookup returns CDR1 SGHVS and CDR2 FNYEAQ. CDR3 sequence reads: CASSLAPYNTYEQYF. Here the CDR3 DNA reads TGTGCCAGCAGCTTAGCCCCATACAACACCTACGAGCAGTACTTC.

The chain combines TRBV30 with TRBJ1-5, with D possibly being TRBD1 (6 bases). The CDR3 contains 13 residues. Germline-derived CDR1 and CDR2 are GTSNPN and SVGIG (reference sequence). V dropped 7 bases and J dropped 7 bases, with 17 bases sitting between them. In DNA, the CDR3 is TGTGCCTTATCCAGGGGTAGCGACCAGCCCCAGCATTTT. Protein product: CALSRGSDQPQHF.

This clone was picked up one time. The chain combines TRBV5-1 with TRBJ1-3, with D unclear. Germline CDR1 SGHRS, CDR2 YFSETQ. V was pared by 0 bases and J by 0 bases, with 7 bases between. The CDR3 runs to 15 residues. The DNA for the CDR3 is TGCGCCAGCAGCTTGGATCCGAGCTCTGGAAACACCATATATTTT. Amino acids: CASSLDPSSGNTIYF.

The gene calls are TRBV11-2 and TRBJ2-1; 7 nucleotides line up with TRBD2. The CDR3 is made up of 16 amino acids. CDR1 and CDR2 (germline): SGHAT, FQNNGV. The trim removed 1 base at V and 2 bases at J, leaving 5 bases unmatched. The CDR3 is CASSLVSGGTYNEQFF. The CDR3, as DNA: TGTGCCAGCAGCTTAGTATCCGGGGGGACCTACAATGAGCAGTTCTTC. The variable domain in full, with the rest retrieved from reference TRBV11-2 and TRBJ2-1, is EAGVAQSPRYKIIEKRQSVAFWCNPISGHATLYWYQQILGQGPKLLIQFQNNGVVDDSQLPKDRFSAERLKGVDSTLKIQPAKLEDSAVYLCASSLVSGGTYNEQFFGPGTRLTVL.

A single count supports this clone. The chain combines TRBV9 with TRBJ2-1; 7 bases match TRBD2. CDR1 and CDR2 (germline): SGDLS, YYNGEE. The V and J ends lost 3 bases and 7 bases, in that order; junction bases with no gene match: 13. The CDR3 length is 16 residues. The CDR3 loop is CASSARLAPKGNEQFF. CDR3 sequence (DNA): TGTGCCAGCAGCGCCCGACTAGCCCCCAAAGGAAATGAGCAGTTCTTC.

The V call is TRBV4-3, the J call TRBJ1-1; D is unresolved. The V end lost 0 bases, the J end lost 4 bases, and 12 bases lay between the germline ends. The CDR3 loop spans 15 amino acids. CDR1 and CDR2 (germline): LGHNA, YSLEER. CDR3 in DNA: TGCGCCAGCAGCCAAGACGCGCAGGAGGCCACTGAAGCTTTCTTT. This sequence encodes CASSQDAQEATEAFF.

This rearrangement joins TRBV30 to TRBJ2-1; D possibly corresponds to TRBD2 (6 bases). The CDR3 length is 16 residues. Germline CDR1 and CDR2: GTSNPN and SVGIG (reference sequence). V was trimmed by 5 bases and J by 9 bases, leaving 26 bases between them. CDR3 DNA: TGTGCCTGGGGGGGTGCTCCTAGCGAAAGGAGGGGTGAGCAGTTCTTC. Its translation is CAWGGAPSERRGEQFF.

This sequence joins TRBV5-1 and TRBJ2-5; TRBD2 matches at 12 bases. The CDR3 runs to 15 residues. The germline gives CDR1 SGHRS, CDR2 YFSETQ. V gave up 3 bases and J gave up 2 bases; unmatched junction bases: 2. CDR3 in amino acids: CASSSGLAGQETQYF. In nucleotides, the CDR3 is TGCGCCAGCAGCTCCGGACTAGCGGGGCAAGAGACCCAGTACTTC.

This chain's CDR3 is CASSPGAGTGEEKLFF. Written as DNA, the CDR3 is TGCGCCAGCAGCCCGGGAGCGGGGACAGGGGAGGAAAAACTGTTTTTT. The V gene is TRBV5-1, the J gene TRBJ1-4; 10 bases match TRBD1. CDR3 length: 16 amino acids. Losses at the gene ends were 4 bases for V and 8 bases for J; bases not matched to a gene: 11. Germline CDR1 SGHRS, CDR2 YFSETQ.

The chain has TRBV7-2 and TRBJ2-5, with D possibly TRBD2 on 7 matching bases. V gave up 1 base and J gave up 5 bases, with 14 bases separating them. CDR3 length: 15 residues. CDR1 SGHTA and CDR2 FQGNSA come from the germline V gene. This CDR3 reads CASSLVLGGRETQYF. CDR3 coding DNA: TGTGCCAGCAGCTTAGTACTCGGGGGGCGTGAGACCCAGTACTTC.

The chain combines TRBV3-1 (or the pseudogene TRBV3-2) with TRBJ1-4, with TRBD1 as a possible D gene (6 bases). Per germline, CDR1 LGHDT and CDR2 YNNKEL (reference sequence). V was pared by 2 bases and J by 6 bases, with 10 bases between. This CDR3 has 14 residues. CDR3 residues: CASSQRGADEKLFF. The CDR3 DNA sequence: TGTGCCAGCAGCCAACGGGGGGCTGATGAAAAACTGTTTTTT.

This clone was seen a single time. The J gene is TRBJ2-7, the V gene TRBV2; 8 bases align to TRBD2. The CDR3 totals 13 residues. Trimming at V came to 8 bases and at J to 4 bases, leaving 7 bases not matched to a gene. The V gene's germline CDR1 is SNHLY and CDR2 FYNNEI. This chain's CDR3 is CASSAGGGYEQYF. CDR3 coding DNA: TGTGCCAGCTCGGCGGGAGGAGGTTACGAGCAGTACTTC. Full variable domain (rest looked up from reference TRBV2 and TRBJ2-7): EPEVTQTPSHQVTQMGQEVILRCVPISNHLYFYWYRQILGQKVEFLVSFYNNEISEKSEIFDDQFSVERPDGSNFTLKIRSTKLEDSAMYFCASSAGGGYEQYFGPGTRLTVT.

The chain links TRBV20-1 to TRBJ1-2, with D possibly being TRBD1 (5 bases). Germline V lookup: CDR1 DFQATT, CDR2 SNEGSKA (reference sequence). This CDR3 has 11 residues. Trimming removed 0 bases at V and 12 bases at J, with 11 bases between. The CDR3 loop is CSARDGGLDTF. The CDR3 region has the DNA TGCAGTGCTAGAGATGGGGGGTTGGACACCTTC.

This clone showed up just once. The V and J genes are TRBV5-4 and TRBJ1-6; TRBD1 might be the D (5 bases). CDR3 length: 16 residues. V lost 4 bases, J lost 10 bases, and 21 bases lay in between. Germline V gene data show CDR1 as SGHNT and CDR2 as YYREEE (reference sequence). The CDR3 sequence: CASSAGLGLTESPLHF. CDR3 DNA: TGTGCCAGCAGCGCGGGGCTGGGGCTAACGGAATCACCCCTCCACTTT.

V is TRBV30 and J is TRBJ1-5, with D tentatively TRBD1 (6 bases). CDR3 size: 12 residues. Germline-derived CDR1 and CDR2 are GTSNPN and SVGIG (reference sequence). V was clipped by 1 base and J by 9 bases, with 10 bases between them. The CDR3 sequence is CAWSGATGPQHF. CDR3 nucleotides: TGTGCCTGGAGTGGGGCGACAGGGCCCCAGCATTTT. Full variable domain (rest looked up from reference TRBV30 and TRBJ1-5): SQTIHQWPATLVQPVGSPLSLECTVEGTSNPNLYWYRQAAGRGLQLLFYSVGIGQISSEVPQNLSASRPQDRQFILSSKKLLLSDSGFYLCAWSGATGPQHFGDGTRLSIL.

This chain uses TRBV12-3 or TRBV12-4 with TRBJ2-5, with 9 bases matching TRBD1. The CDR3 has 12 amino acids. DNA for the CDR3: TGTGCGACCGGGACAGGGCGGGAGACCCAGTACTTC. This encodes CATGTGRETQYF.

The rearrangement uses TRBV9 and TRBJ2-1, with 11 positions matching TRBD2. J was trimmed by 8 bases and V by 4 bases; bases with no gene match: 8. The length of the CDR3 is 15 residues. Germline CDR1 and CDR2: SGDLS and YYNGEE. CDR3 loop: CASSPTSGSTHEQFF. The CDR3 DNA is TGTGCCAGCAGCCCTACTAGCGGGAGTACCCATGAGCAGTTCTTC.

A single count supports this clone. This chain uses TRBV24-1 with TRBJ2-2; possible D gene TRBD1, 6 bases. The germline V gene encodes CDR1 KGHDR and CDR2 SFDVKD. Trimming stripped 3 bases from V and 4 bases from J, with 11 bases between. CDR3 size: 15 residues. The CDR3, as DNA: TGTGCCACCAGTGATCCTCGACAGGCCACCGGGGAGCTGTTTTTT. It is translated as CATSDPRQATGELFF.

This clone has a handful of counts. This sequence joins TRBV5-1 and TRBJ1-2, with D perhaps matching TRBD1 (5 bases). Germline-derived CDR1 and CDR2 are SGHRS and YFSETQ. This CDR3 contains 15 residues. The V and J ends lost 0 bases and 3 bases respectively, with 12 bases between them. The CDR3 protein is CASSLGIGVDYGYTF. The CDR3 DNA sequence: TGCGCCAGCAGCTTGGGCATAGGGGTTGACTATGGCTACACCTTC.

This clone appeared a few times. The chain links TRBV7-2 to TRBJ2-7; TRBD2 matches at 12 bases. CDR1 is SGHTA, CDR2 FQGNSA, per germline. V was pared by 4 bases and J by 4 bases, with 5 bases of the junction left unmatched. This CDR3 comprises 15 residues. The CDR3 here is CASSSSSGGGYEQYF. The DNA of the CDR3 is TGTGCCAGCAGCTCCTCTAGCGGGGGGGGTTACGAGCAGTACTTC.

CDR3 nucleotide sequence: TGTGCCAGCAGCTTGGACAGGAAGGGGACCTACGAGCAGTACTTC. It yields the protein CASSLDRKGTYEQYF. J is TRBJ2-7 and V is TRBV11-1, with 7 bases matching TRBD1. V lost 3 bases and J lost 2; bases outside the gene matches: 7. CDR1 and CDR2 from the germline V gene are SGHAT and FQDESV (reference sequence). The CDR3 has 15 amino acids.

The V call is TRBV4-2, the J call TRBJ2-3, with 11 bases that match TRBD1. V lost 3 bases, J lost 3 bases, and 5 bases stayed unmatched. The CDR3 has 16 amino acids. Germline-derived CDR1 and CDR2 are LGHNA and YNFKEQ. DNA for the CDR3: TGTGCCAGCAGCCACCCGGACAGGGGGCTAACAGATACGCAGTATTTT. Translation: CASSHPDRGLTDTQYF.